This T cell receptor beta chain was found in a study of T cells after yellow fever vaccination. On the study more broadly: Each low-cell-number fraction was prepared by means of SMART-Seq v4 Ultra Low Input. The study's findings and limits: FACS-sorted repertoires could contain abundant clonotypes contaminating from the bulk population. Of the clonotypes, a small share occurred in both CD4 and CD8 compartments.

This clonotype has a count of ten or more. Its antigen is not known. In making TCR cDNA, 5'RACE template switching added a universal primer site and UMIs to it. TCRdb recomputed calls from the 5' RACE reads with MiXCR, one row per CDR3 protein. The data hold more than 90,000 distinct CDR3 sequences, with about 6.8% observed a single time. Trimming took 2 bases from V and 8 from J, leaving 12 bases between them. The CDR3 has 14 residues. The germline gives CDR1 SGHTA, CDR2 FQGNSA. This TCR came from a man younger than 35 who received the YFV17D yellow fever vaccine. The V call is TRBV7-2, the J call TRBJ2-2, with D perhaps matching TRBD1 (6 bases). The starting material was CD4+ T cells sorted from PBMCs, obtained 45 days after the first yellow fever vaccination. CDR3 coding DNA: TGTGCCAGCAGCTTATACAGGGCCTCGGGGGAGCTGTTTTTT. Amino acids: CASSLYRASGELFF.